This TCR beta chain was found in a study of T cell responses to AZD1222 COVID-19 vaccine (dated by TCRdb to the early 2020s). The study in broad terms: A total of 230 to 250 trial participants underwent TCR sequencing, of whom about 200 received two doses of AZD1222 and some 25 received two doses of the MenACWY control vaccine. Trial participants were enrolled by age into 18-55, 56-69 and 70-plus year subgroups, with around 140, 26 and 57 TCR-sequenced participants respectively.

The CDR3 regions of human TCRbeta chains were analyzed by immunosequencing. In the authors' own workflow: Repertoire TCRs were matched against a reference library of SARS-CoV-2-specific TCRs generated with the MIRA antigen-specificity platform. Breadth was defined as the fraction of unique TCRs that were SARS-CoV-2-associated, and depth was defined as the fraction of total T cells that were SARS-CoV-2-associated. Using the MIRA data, each spike-specific TCR was mapped to the spike region that the TCR reacts to and placed in a CD4 or CD8 class. Log10-transformed breadth and depth values were compared by one-way ANOVA with Sidak's multiple comparisons tests. TCRdb stores this immuneACCESS table with in-frame sequences only. Part of the clones is absent; in the studies checked, under half of the shortfall reflects unresolved V genes, and no reason is known for the rest. That table is the source of V, J and clone size, and D and trimming were worked out from the DNA. The sample contains about 130,000 clones, 88% of them found a single time. The ten most abundant clones make up roughly a sixth of the sample.

The junction carries 11 bases between V and J, which are trimmed by 5 bases and 7 bases respectively. Reading from cysteine to phenylalanine, the CDR3 counts 13 amino acids. Of the read, only the CDR3 DNA is kept; its 39 bases are in frame from base 1. Looking up the germline V gene yields CDR1 MNHEY and CDR2 SVGAGI. What the study reported, not specific to this receptor: After two AZD1222 doses, both the breadth and the depth of spike-specific TCRs were significantly higher than at day 0 and than in MenACWY recipients. Most participants were white British and females outnumbered males, and the authors suggested that clonal diversity may have been underestimated. Because no day 14 peak-response samples were available, the repertoires could be characterized only after the peak T cell response. Reportedly, close to half of the unique spike-specific TCRs recognized epitopes lying outside the regions that are mutated in the B.1.351 and B.1.1.7 variants. CD4 TCRs associated with the vaccine covered the entire spike protein, and the dominant responses were in regions 160-218 and 743-854. In the small 56-69-year group, the increase in depth fell short of significance, most likely because of low power. Conclusions about previously exposed vaccinees were limited because only a handful of AZD1222 recipients were SARS-CoV-2 seropositive at baseline.

About this clone: The target of this receptor is not known. No per-base quality is available; no much larger clone lies one base away.

The time point label, as the study defines it: baseline before first vaccination. The sample's treatment or condition label, in plain terms: meningococcal conjugate vaccine given as trial control. Vaccinee samples came from UK trials COV001 and COV002, including a single-blind randomized controlled phase 2/3 trial of AZD1222 (ChAdOx1 nCoV-19) in healthy adults. Trial participant PBMC samples were collected at day 0 and day 28 after the second dose for TCRbeta chain sequencing. This receptor was taken from an adult in good health. Sequenced here: peripheral blood, sampled on day 0 of MenACWY control vaccination. This chain joins TRBV6-5 to TRBJ1-4, and TRBD1 may be the D gene, going by 5 matching bases. The DNA is TGTGCCAGCAGTCCCCAGGGTGTTGAAAAACTGTTTTTT. This gives the protein CASSPQGVEKLFF.